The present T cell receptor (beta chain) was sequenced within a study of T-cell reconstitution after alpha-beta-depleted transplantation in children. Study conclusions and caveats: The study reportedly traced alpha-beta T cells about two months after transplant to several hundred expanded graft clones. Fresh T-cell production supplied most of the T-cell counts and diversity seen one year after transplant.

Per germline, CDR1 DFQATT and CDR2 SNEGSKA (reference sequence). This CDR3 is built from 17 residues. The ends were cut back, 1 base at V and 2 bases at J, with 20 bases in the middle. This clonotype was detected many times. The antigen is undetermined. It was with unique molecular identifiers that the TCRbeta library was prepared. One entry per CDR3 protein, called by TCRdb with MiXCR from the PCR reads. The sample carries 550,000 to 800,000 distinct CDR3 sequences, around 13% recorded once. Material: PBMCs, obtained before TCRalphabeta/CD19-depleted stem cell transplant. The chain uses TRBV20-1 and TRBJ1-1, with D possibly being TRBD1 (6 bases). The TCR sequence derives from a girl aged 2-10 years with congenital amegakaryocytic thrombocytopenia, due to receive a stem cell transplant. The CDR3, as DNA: TGCAGTGCTAGAGGGGGGCGGGGTATATCAGGAAACACTGAAGCTTTCTTT. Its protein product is CSARGGRGISGNTEAFF.